This paragraph reports one TCR beta chain. This sample's treatment: around 19 received Ad26.COV2.S at low or high dose, single or two shots; roughly five received placebo; per-sample allocation not given. Sampling occurred on day 63 after the first vaccine or placebo injection. The data are from a study of Ad26.COV2.S vaccination and SARS-CoV-2 variants. The data were produced by immunoSEQ multiplex PCR, yet TCRdb's version contains in-frame clones alone and is incomplete. In the table there are 300,000 to 400,000 clones, about nine tenths of which are singletons. The CDR3 totals 15 residues. The J gene is TRBJ2-7, the V gene TRBV21-1; the D call of TRBD1 is as the table states it, not checked on the DNA. TRBV21-1 is described as a pseudogene. The receptor's source is a person between 18 and 60 years old who received the Ad26.COV2.S COVID-19 vaccine or a placebo. This sample comprised peripheral blood, obtained in a trial of Ad26.COV2.S vaccine versus placebo. The chain's CDR3 is CASSKNRDRSYEQYF. The CDR3 DNA follows: TGTGCCAGCAGCAAAAACCGGGACAGAAGCTACGAGCAGTACTTC.